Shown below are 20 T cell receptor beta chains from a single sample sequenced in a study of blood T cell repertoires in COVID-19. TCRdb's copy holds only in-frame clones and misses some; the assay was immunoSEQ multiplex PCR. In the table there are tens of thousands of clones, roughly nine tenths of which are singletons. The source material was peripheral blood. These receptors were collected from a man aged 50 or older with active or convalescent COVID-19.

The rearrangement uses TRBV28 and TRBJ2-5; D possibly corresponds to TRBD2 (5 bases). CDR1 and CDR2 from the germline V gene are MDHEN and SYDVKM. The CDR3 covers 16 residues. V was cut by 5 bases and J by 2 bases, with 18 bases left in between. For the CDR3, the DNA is TGTGCCAGCAGTCCCCTTCGAGGGCAAGTACAAGAGACCCAGTACTTC. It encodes CASSPLRGQVQETQYF.

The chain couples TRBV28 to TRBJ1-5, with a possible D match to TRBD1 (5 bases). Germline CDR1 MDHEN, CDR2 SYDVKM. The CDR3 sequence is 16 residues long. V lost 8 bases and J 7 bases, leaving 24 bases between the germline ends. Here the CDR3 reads CASPPAGGSLKQPQHF. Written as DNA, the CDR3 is TGTGCCAGCCCTCCCGCGGGGGGATCACTAAAACAGCCCCAGCATTTT.

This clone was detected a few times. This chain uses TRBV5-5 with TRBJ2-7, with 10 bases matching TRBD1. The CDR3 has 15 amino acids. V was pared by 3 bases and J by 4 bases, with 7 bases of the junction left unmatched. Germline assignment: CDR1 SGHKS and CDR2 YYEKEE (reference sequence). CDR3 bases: TGTGCCAGCAGCTCGGGGACAGGGGAGCAGTACGAGCAGTACTTC. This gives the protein CASSSGTGEQYEQYF.

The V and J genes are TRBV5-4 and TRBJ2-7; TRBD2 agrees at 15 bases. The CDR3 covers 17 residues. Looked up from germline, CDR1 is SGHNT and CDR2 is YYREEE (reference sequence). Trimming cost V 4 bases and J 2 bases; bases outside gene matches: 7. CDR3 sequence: CASSLGLAGGNAYEQYV. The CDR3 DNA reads TGTGCCAGCAGCCTGGGACTAGCGGGGGGAAATGCCTACGAGCAGTACGTC.

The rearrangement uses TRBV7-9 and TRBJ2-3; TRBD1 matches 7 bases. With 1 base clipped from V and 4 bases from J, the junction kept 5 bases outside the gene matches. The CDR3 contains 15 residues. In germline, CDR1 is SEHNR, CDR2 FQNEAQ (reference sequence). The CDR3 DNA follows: TGTGCCAGCAGCTTAGGTGACAGGGACCCAGATACGCAGTATTTT. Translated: CASSLGDRDPDTQYF.

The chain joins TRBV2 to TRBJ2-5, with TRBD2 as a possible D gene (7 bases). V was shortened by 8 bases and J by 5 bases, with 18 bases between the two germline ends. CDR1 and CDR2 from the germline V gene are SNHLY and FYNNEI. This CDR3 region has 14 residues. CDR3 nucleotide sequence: TGTGCCAGCCGTAGGGAACAGGGAGGGGAGACCCAGTACTTC. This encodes CASRREQGGETQYF.

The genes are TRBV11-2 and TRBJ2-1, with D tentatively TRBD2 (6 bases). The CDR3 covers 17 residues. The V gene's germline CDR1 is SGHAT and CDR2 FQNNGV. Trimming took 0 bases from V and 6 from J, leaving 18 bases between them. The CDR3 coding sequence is TGTGCCAGCAGCTTAGAGGCGACTAGGAATCCCTTCAATGAGCAGTTCTTC. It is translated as CASSLEATRNPFNEQFF.

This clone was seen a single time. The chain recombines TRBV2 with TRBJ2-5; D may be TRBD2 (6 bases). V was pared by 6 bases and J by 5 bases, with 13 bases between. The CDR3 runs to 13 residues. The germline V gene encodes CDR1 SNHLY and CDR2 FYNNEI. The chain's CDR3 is CASREGLRETQYF. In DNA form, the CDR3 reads TGTGCCAGCAGGGAGGGGCTTAGGGAGACCCAGTACTTC.

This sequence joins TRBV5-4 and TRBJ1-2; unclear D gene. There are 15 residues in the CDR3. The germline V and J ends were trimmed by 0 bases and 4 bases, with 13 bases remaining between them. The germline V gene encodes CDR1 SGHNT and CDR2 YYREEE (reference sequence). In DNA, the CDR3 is TGTGCCAGCAGCTTGGGGCTCCAGGCCAGCTATGGCTACACCTTC. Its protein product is CASSLGLQASYGYTF.

For the CDR3, the DNA is TGTGCCAGCAGCCAAGAGGGCAGGGTGAACACTGAAGCTTTCTTT. Translation: CASSQEGRVNTEAFF. The rearrangement links TRBV3-1 (or the pseudogene TRBV3-2) to TRBJ1-1; maybe TRBD1 (5 bases). This CDR3 contains 15 residues. Germline CDR1 is LGHDT and CDR2 is YNNKEL (reference sequence). Trimming shortened V by 0 bases and J by 0 bases, and 8 bases separated the two germline ends.

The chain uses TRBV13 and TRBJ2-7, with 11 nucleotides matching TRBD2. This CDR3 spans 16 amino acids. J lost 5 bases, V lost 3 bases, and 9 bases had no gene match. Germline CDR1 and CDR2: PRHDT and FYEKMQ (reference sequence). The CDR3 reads CASSFSLAGVVNEQYV. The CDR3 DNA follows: TGTGCCAGCAGCTTCTCACTAGCGGGGGTAGTTAACGAGCAGTACGTC.

For the CDR3, the DNA is TGTGCCACCAGTGAGGGGGACAGGGGTGGGGACATTCAGTACTTC. The encoded protein is CATSEGDRGGDIQYF. V is TRBV24-1 and J is TRBJ2-4; 10 bases fit TRBD1. J was trimmed by 8 bases and V by 4 bases; bases with no gene match: 7. The length of the CDR3 is 15 residues. Germline lookup yields CDR1 KGHDR and CDR2 SFDVKD.

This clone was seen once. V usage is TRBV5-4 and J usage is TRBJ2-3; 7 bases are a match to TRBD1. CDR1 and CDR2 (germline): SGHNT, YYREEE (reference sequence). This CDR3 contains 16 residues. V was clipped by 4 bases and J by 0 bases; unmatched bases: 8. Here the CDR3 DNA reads TGTGCCAGCAGCCCCTTCCCAGGGGGTAGCACAGATACGCAGTATTTT. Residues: CASSPFPGGSTDTQYF.

The chain's CDR3 is CAINGQDYGYTF. The CDR3 DNA reads TGTGCCATCAACGGACAGGACTATGGCTACACCTTC. The chain recombines TRBV10-3 with TRBJ1-2, with TRBD1 matching over 7 bases. The CDR3 spans 12 residues. V shed 7 bases and J 3 bases; nucleotides not matched to a gene: 2. Germline values: CDR1 ENHRY, CDR2 SYGVKD.

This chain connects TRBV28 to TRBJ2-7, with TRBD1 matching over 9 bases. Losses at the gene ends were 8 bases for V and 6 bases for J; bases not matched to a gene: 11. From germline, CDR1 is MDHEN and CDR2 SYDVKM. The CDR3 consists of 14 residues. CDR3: CASRLGTGYGEQYV. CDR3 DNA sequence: TGTGCCAGCCGGTTAGGGACAGGGTATGGCGAGCAGTACGTC.

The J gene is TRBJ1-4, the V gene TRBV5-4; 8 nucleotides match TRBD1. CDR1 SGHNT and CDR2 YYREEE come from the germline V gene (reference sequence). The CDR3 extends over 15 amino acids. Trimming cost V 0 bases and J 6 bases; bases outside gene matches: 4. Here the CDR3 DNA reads TGTGCCAGCAGCTTGGCCGCAGGGGGCCATGAAAAACTGTTTTTT. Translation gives CASSLAAGGHEKLFF.

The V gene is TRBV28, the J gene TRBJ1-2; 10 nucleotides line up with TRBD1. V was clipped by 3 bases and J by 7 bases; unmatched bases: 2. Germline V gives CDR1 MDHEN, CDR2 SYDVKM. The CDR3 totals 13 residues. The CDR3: CASSLGQGTGYTF. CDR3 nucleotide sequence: TGTGCCAGCAGTTTGGGACAGGGGACTGGCTACACCTTC.

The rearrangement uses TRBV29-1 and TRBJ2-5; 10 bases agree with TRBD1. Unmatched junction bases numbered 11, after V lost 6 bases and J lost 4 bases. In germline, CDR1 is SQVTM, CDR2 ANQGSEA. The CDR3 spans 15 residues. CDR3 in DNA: TGCAGCGTGTACCCCGGGACAGGGGTTAGAGAGACCCAGTACTTC. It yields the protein CSVYPGTGVRETQYF.

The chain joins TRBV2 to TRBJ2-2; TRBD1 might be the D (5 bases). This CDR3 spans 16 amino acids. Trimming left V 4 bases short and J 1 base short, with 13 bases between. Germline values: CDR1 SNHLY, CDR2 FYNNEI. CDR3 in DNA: TGTGCCAGCAGTGTGAATCGAGGACAGAACACCGGGGAGCTGTTTTTT. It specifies CASSVNRGQNTGELFF. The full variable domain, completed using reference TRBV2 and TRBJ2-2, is EPEVTQTPSHQVTQMGQEVILRCVPISNHLYFYWYRQILGQKVEFLVSFYNNEISEKSEIFDDQFSVERPDGSNFTLKIRSTKLEDSAMYFCASSVNRGQNTGELFFGEGSRLTVL.

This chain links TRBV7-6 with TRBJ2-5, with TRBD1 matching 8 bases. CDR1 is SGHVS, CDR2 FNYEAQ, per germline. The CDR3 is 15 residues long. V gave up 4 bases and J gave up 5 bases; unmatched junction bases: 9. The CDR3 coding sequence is TGTGCCAGCAGCTCCCATCAGGGGGCGTGGGAGACCCAGTACTTC. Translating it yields CASSSHQGAWETQYF.